This T cell receptor (beta chain) was sequenced during a study of OX40 agonist ivuxolimab in advanced cancers. Background on the study: Having had anti-PD-1, anti-PD-L1 or anti-CTLA-4 therapy before was allowed, and about 42% had some. Overall study results and limits: CD8+ T cells averaged more expanded clones than CD4+.

Patients with a history of autoimmune disease or on systemic immunosuppression were excluded. Sampling times: baseline, cycle 4 day 1, cycle 7 day 1. Clones were read by immunoSEQ multiplex PCR, and TCRdb kept only the in-frame ones, dropping some. The profile shows fewer than 95,000 clones, more than 80% of them singletons. Concerning this clone: What it binds is not known.

Trimming pared 4 bases from V and 2 bases from J, leaving 13 bases between. The length of the CDR3 is 14 residues. Germline CDR1 reads SGDLS; CDR2 reads YYNGEE. The sample here was CD4+ or CD8+ T cells sorted from blood, taken in a trial of the OX40 agonist ivuxolimab. The clonotype was recovered from an adult with an advanced solid tumor such as melanoma, head and neck, liver or kidney cancer. The chain recombines TRBV9 with TRBJ2-7; D possibly corresponds to TRBD2 (6 bases). CDR3 region: CASSPTSQAYEQYF. In nucleotides, the CDR3 is TGTGCCAGCAGCCCCACTAGCCAAGCCTACGAGCAGTACTTC.